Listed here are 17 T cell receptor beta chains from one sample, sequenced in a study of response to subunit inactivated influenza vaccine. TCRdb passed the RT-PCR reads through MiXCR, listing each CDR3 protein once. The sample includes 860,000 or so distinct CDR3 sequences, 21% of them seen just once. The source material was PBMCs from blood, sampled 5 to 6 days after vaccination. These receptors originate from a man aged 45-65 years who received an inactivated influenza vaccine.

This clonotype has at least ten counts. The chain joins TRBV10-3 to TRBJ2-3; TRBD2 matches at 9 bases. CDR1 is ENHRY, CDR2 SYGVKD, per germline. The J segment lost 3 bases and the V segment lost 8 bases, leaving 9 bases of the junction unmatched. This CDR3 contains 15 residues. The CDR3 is CAIGGAGGVTDTQYF. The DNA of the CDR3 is TGTGCCATCGGGGGAGCGGGAGGAGTTACAGATACGCAGTATTTT.

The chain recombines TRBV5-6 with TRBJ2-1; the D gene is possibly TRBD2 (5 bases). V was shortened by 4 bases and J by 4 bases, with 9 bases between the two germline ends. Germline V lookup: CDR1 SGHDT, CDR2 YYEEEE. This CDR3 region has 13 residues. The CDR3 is CASSIGLYNEQFF. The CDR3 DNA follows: TGTGCCAGCAGCATCGGACTGTACAATGAGCAGTTCTTC.

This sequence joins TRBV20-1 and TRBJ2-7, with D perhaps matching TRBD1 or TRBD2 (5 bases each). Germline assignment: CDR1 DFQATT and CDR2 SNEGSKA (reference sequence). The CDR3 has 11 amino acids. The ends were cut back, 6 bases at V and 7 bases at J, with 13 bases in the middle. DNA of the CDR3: TGCAGTGCCGGGGCCGCCAGGGAGCAGTACTTC. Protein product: CSAGAAREQYF.

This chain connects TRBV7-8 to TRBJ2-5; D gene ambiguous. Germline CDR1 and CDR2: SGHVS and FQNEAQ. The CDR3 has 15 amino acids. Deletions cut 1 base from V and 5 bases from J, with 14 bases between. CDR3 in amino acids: CASSLERLMGETQYF. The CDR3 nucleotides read TGTGCCAGCAGCTTAGAGAGGTTGATGGGGGAGACCCAGTACTTC.

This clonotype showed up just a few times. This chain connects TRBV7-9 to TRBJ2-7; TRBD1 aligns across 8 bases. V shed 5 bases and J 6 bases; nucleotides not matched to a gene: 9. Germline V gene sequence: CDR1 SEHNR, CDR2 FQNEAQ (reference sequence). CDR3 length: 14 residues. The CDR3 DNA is TGTGCCAGCAGCAAACAGACAGGGGTAGGCGAGCAGTACTTC. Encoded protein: CASSKQTGVGEQYF. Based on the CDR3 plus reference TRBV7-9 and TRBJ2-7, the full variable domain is DTGVSQNPRHKITKRGQNVTFRCDPISEHNRLYWYRQTLGQGPEFLTYFQNEAQLEKSRLLSDRFSAERPKGSFSTLEIQRTEQGDSAMYLCASSKQTGVGEQYFGPGTRLTVT.

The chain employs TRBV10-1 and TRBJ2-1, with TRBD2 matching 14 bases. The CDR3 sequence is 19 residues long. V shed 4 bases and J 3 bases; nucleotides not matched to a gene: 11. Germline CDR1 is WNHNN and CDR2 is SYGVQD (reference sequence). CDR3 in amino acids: CASSGRVAGLAGVYNEQFF. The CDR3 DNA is TGCGCCAGCAGTGGGAGGGTGGCGGGACTAGCGGGGGTCTACAATGAGCAGTTCTTC.

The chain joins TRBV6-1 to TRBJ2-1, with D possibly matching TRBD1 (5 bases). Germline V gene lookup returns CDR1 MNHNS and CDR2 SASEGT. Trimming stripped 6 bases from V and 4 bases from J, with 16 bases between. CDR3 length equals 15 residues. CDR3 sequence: CASSGRQMQYNEQFF. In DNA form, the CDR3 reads TGTGCCAGCAGCGGCCGACAGATGCAATACAATGAGCAGTTCTTC.

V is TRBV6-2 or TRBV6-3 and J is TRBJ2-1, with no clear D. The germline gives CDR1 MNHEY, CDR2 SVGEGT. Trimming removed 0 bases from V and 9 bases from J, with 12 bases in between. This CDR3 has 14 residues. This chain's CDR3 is CASSYSALIIEQFF. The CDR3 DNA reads TGTGCCAGCAGTTACTCGGCTCTCATCATTGAGCAGTTCTTC.

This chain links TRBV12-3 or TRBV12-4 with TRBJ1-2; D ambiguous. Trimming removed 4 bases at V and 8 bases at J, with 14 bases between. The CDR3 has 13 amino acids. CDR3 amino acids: CASSSGPAVGYTF. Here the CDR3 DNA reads TGTGCCAGCAGTTCCGGGCCCGCGGTCGGCTACACCTTC.

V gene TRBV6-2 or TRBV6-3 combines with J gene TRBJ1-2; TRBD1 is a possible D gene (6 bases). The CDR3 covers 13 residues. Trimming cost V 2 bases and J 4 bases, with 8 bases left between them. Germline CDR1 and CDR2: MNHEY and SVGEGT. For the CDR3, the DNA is TGTGCCAGCAGTTACGAGACAGGCTATGGCTACACCTTC. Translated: CASSYETGYGYTF.

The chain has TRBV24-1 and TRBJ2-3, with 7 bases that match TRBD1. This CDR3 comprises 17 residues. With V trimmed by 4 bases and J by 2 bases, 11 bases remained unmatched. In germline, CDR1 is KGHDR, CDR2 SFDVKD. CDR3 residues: CATSDRVQGLSTDTQYF. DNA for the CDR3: TGTGCCACCAGTGACCGTGTACAGGGGCTTTCCACAGATACGCAGTATTTT.

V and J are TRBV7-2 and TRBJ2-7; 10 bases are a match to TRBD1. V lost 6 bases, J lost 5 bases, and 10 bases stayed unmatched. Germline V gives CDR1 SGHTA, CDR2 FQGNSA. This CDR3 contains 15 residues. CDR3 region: CASSKTGTGVDEQYF. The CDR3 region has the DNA TGTGCCAGCAGTAAAACAGGGACAGGGGTAGACGAGCAGTACTTC. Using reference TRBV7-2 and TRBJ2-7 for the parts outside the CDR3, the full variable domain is GAGVSQSPSNKVTEKGKDVELRCDPISGHTALYWYRQSLGQGLEFLIYFQGNSAPDKSGLPSDRFSAERTGGSVSTLTIQRTQQEDSAVYLCASSKTGTGVDEQYFGPGTRLTVT.

The CDR3 sequence: CASSYHRRSDTQYF. The CDR3, as DNA: TGTGCCAGCAGCTATCACCGACGGTCAGATACGCAGTATTTT. The chain recombines TRBV7-2 with TRBJ2-3; D gene ambiguous. CDR1 is SGHTA, CDR2 FQGNSA, per germline. Trimming removed 4 bases at V and 4 bases at J, with 12 bases between. The CDR3 loop spans 14 amino acids.

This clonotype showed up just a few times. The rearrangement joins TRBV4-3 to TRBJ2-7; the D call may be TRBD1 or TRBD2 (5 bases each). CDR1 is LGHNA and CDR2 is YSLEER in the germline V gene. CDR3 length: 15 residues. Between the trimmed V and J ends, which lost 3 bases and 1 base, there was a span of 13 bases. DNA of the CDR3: TGCGCCAGCAGCCAGGCCCGGGACGGATCCTACGAGCAGTACTTC. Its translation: CASSQARDGSYEQYF.

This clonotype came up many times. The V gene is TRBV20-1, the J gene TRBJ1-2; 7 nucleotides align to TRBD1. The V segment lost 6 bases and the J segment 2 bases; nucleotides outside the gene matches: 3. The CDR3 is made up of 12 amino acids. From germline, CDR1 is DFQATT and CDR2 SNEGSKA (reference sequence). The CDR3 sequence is CSAGTVNYGYTF. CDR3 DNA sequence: TGCAGTGCCGGGACAGTAAACTATGGCTACACCTTC.

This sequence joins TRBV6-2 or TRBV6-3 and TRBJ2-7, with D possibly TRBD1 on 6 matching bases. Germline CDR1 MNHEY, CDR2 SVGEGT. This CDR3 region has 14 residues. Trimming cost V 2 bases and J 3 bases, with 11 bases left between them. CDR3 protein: CASSYAGAYYEQYF. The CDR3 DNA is TGTGCCAGCAGTTACGCAGGGGCCTACTACGAGCAGTACTTC.

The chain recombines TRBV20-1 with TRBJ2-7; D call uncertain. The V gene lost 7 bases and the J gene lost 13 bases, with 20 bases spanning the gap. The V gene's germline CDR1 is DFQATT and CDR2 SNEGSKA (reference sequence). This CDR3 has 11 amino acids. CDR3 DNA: TGCAGTGTCCCAATCGTGATGGACGTCTACTTC. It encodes CSVPIVMDVYF.